This TCR beta chain is drawn from a study of long-term antiretroviral therapy in people with HIV. Looking at the study overall: The oldest samples precede the 2015 immediate-ART recommendation by about a decade. Study findings and constraints: Nothing was known about ART adherence, viral resistance or changes in therapy. Diversity rose after ART but stayed below transplant donor controls.

The immunoSEQ assay was v3.0, run at survey level. Generated by immunoSEQ multiplex PCR, the TCRdb table keeps only in-frame clones and is missing some. The data contain roughly 36,000 clones, roughly 81% of them singletons. This clone was seen only a few times. What it binds is not known. Germline CDR1 is SGHVS and CDR2 is FQNEAQ. The CDR3 covers 12 residues. V dropped 5 bases and J dropped 3 bases, with 8 bases sitting between them. This chain uses TRBV7-8 with TRBJ2-7; D is undetermined. The sequence was collected from a woman in her 30s with HIV. Sequencing used unsorted PBMCs, obtained approximately 2.7 years before starting antiretroviral therapy. CDR3 residues: CASSTNNYEQYF. DNA of the CDR3: TGTGCCAGCAGCACCAACAACTACGAGCAGTACTTC.